Listed here is a single TCR beta chain. The data are from a study of blood T cell repertoires in COVID-19. Across the study: From the United States, Italy and Spain came samples of acute and convalescent COVID-19.

In the original analysis: For nucleated cells, counts were estimated from reference gene primer amplification. Using immunoSEQ multiplex PCR, the repertoire was profiled, and TCRdb retains in-frame clones only, with some absent. That table furnishes V, J and clone size, whereas the DNA furnished D and trimming. The table lists about 59,000 clones, roughly 87% of them singletons. The CDR3 is made up of 11 amino acids. Deletions cut 2 bases from V and 8 bases from J, with 6 bases between. Looked up from germline, CDR1 is ENHRY and CDR2 is SYGVKD. The TCR originated in a man aged 80 or over in a cohort sampled during active COVID-19. Sequenced material: peripheral blood. This chain connects TRBV10-3 to TRBJ1-2; TRBD1 is a possible D gene (6 bases). Here the CDR3 reads CAISEGGGYTF. CDR3 nucleotide sequence: TGTGCCATCAGTGAGGGGGGCGGCTACACCTTC.